Presented here are 16 T cell receptor beta chains from one specimen sequenced in a study of blood T cells in healthy people across ages. The second PCR ran about 6 to 12 cycles with a sample-barcoded 5' primer and J-beta primers. Each CDR3 protein is one row after TCRdb ran MiXCR on the 5' RACE reads. The data show 1.2 million to 1.5 million distinct CDR3 sequences, 45% to 70% seen once. Sequencing was performed on blood. These receptors were obtained from a man between 18 and 29 years old in good health.

The J gene is TRBJ2-1, the V gene TRBV10-3, with 9 bases identical to TRBD1. The CDR3 totals 14 residues. The germline CDR1 and CDR2 sequences are ENHRY and SYGVKD. V shed 8 bases and J 6 bases; nucleotides not matched to a gene: 8. The CDR3 nucleotides read TGTGCCATCCGAATGGACAGGGGTGGCAATGAGCAGTTCTTC. This translates into CAIRMDRGGNEQFF.

This clonotype has at least ten counts. The rearrangement links TRBV4-1 to TRBJ1-2; 7 bases line up with TRBD1. Germline V gives CDR1 MGHRA, CDR2 YSYEKL. The CDR3 covers 13 residues. The junction had 1 base not matched to a gene; V was cut back by 1 base and J by 5 bases. The CDR3, as DNA: TGCGCCAGCAGCCAAGTGGGACAGTATGGCTACACCTTC. It encodes CASSQVGQYGYTF.

The chain recombines TRBV11-2 with TRBJ2-3; TRBD2 matches at 7 bases. Germline V CDR1 and CDR2: SGHAT, FQNNGV. The CDR3 totals 14 residues. Unmatched junction bases numbered 5, after V lost 5 bases and J lost 3 bases. This CDR3 reads CASSAEGGTDTQYF. For the CDR3, the DNA is TGTGCCAGCAGCGCCGAGGGAGGGACAGATACGCAGTATTTT.

The chain links TRBV7-9 to TRBJ1-1, with a possible D match to TRBD1 (6 bases). V gave up 5 bases and J gave up 8 bases, with 15 bases separating them. Germline assignment: CDR1 SEHNR and CDR2 FQNEAQ (reference sequence). The CDR3 is 13 residues long. The CDR3 region has the DNA TGTGCCAGCAGCGTTGACAGGACCTTCGAAGCTTTCTTT. Its translation is CASSVDRTFEAFF.

The chain links TRBV2 to TRBJ1-2, with D unclear. V lost 3 bases, J lost 6 bases, and 2 bases lay in between. The CDR3 covers 10 residues. Germline V gene data show CDR1 as SNHLY and CDR2 as FYNNEI. This CDR3 reads CASSEDGYTF. In DNA, the CDR3 is TGTGCCAGCAGTGAGGATGGCTACACCTTC.

The CDR3 nucleotides read TGCAGCGTTGAAGGTGAAGGACAGACGAACACTGAAGCTTTCTTT. It encodes CSVEGEGQTNTEAFF. The chain couples TRBV29-1 to TRBJ1-1, with D possibly TRBD1 on 6 matching bases. V was cut by 1 base and J by 1 base, with 13 bases left in between. The CDR3 contains 15 residues. The germline V gene encodes CDR1 SQVTM and CDR2 ANQGSEA.

This rearrangement joins TRBV7-8 to TRBJ1-6, with D possibly TRBD1 on 6 matching bases. V lost 4 bases, J lost 5 bases, and 15 bases lay in between. Germline V lookup: CDR1 SGHVS, CDR2 FQNEAQ. The CDR3 spans 16 residues. The CDR3 protein is CASSWARQANNSPLHF. Here the CDR3 DNA reads TGTGCCAGCAGCTGGGCCAGACAGGCTAATAATTCACCCCTCCACTTT.

The chain has TRBV7-2 and TRBJ2-5; no clear D. CDR1 is SGHTA and CDR2 is FQGNSA in the germline V gene. The V and J ends lost 1 base and 5 bases respectively, with 8 bases between them. This CDR3 contains 13 residues. The CDR3 region is CASSLGVWETQYF. In DNA form, the CDR3 reads TGTGCCAGCAGCTTAGGTGTCTGGGAGACCCAGTACTTC.

This clonotype has a handful of counts. This chain links TRBV28 with TRBJ2-7; D gene unclear. Trimming removed 3 bases at V and 1 base at J, with 10 bases between. Germline CDR1 reads MDHEN; CDR2 reads SYDVKM. This CDR3 spans 14 amino acids. The CDR3 reads CASSLAGWSYEQYF. For the CDR3, the DNA is TGTGCCAGCAGTTTGGCCGGTTGGTCCTACGAGCAGTACTTC.

The chain is built from TRBV24-1 and TRBJ2-1; TRBD2 might be the D (6 bases). This CDR3 contains 15 residues. V lost 5 bases and J lost 4, with 14 bases in between. The V gene's germline CDR1 is KGHDR and CDR2 SFDVKD. CDR3 nucleotide sequence: TGTGCCACCAGTGGCCGGGACTCGCCATACAATGAGCAGTTCTTC. Its protein product is CATSGRDSPYNEQFF.

The V call is TRBV5-1, the J call TRBJ2-2; D unresolved. Germline CDR1 and CDR2: SGHRS and YFSETQ. The ends were cut back, 0 bases at V and 4 bases at J, with 10 bases in the middle. The CDR3 is 15 residues long. Here the CDR3 reads CASSLVGVGTGELFF. The CDR3 region has the DNA TGCGCCAGCAGCTTGGTCGGAGTCGGCACCGGGGAGCTGTTTTTT.

The chain employs TRBV5-1 and TRBJ2-2; possibly TRBD1 or TRBD2 for D (5 bases each). The length of the CDR3 is 14 residues. Germline loops: CDR1 SGHRS, CDR2 YFSETQ. Trimming stripped 7 bases from V and 2 bases from J, with 12 bases between. Written as DNA, the CDR3 is TGCGCCAGCGTCGAGGGGCCTAACACCGGGGAGCTGTTTTTT. It translates to CASVEGPNTGELFF. The full variable domain, completed using reference TRBV5-1 and TRBJ2-2, is KAGVTQTPRYLIKTRGQQVTLSCSPISGHRSVSWYQQTPGQGLQFLFEYFSETQRNKGNFPGRFSGRQFSNSRSEMNVSTLELGDSALYLCASVEGPNTGELFFGEGSRLTVL.

V gene TRBV4-3 combines with J gene TRBJ1-5, with TRBD1 as a possible D gene (6 bases). This CDR3 comprises 13 residues. Trimming took 4 bases from V and 7 from J, leaving 11 bases between them. From germline, CDR1 is LGHNA and CDR2 YSLEER. CDR3: CASSPGVTQPQHF. The CDR3 bases are TGCGCCAGCAGCCCAGGGGTAACGCAGCCCCAGCATTTT.

J is TRBJ1-1 and V is TRBV4-2; D ambiguous. In germline, CDR1 is LGHNA, CDR2 YNFKEQ. The CDR3 runs 13 residues. The ends were cut back, 5 bases at V and 5 bases at J, with 12 bases in the middle. This chain's CDR3 is CASSVNRKTEAFF. CDR3 bases: TGTGCCAGCAGCGTCAACCGTAAGACTGAAGCTTTCTTT.

V gene TRBV5-1 combines with J gene TRBJ1-1; TRBD1 matches 11 bases. Unmatched junction bases numbered 21, after V lost 4 bases and J lost 1 base. Per germline, CDR1 SGHRS and CDR2 YFSETQ. The CDR3 is made up of 21 amino acids. CDR3 nucleotides: TGCGCCAGCAGCACCCGTTGGGACCGGACAGGGGGCTTAAGACCGAACACTGAAGCTTTCTTT. Translated, it gives CASSTRWDRTGGLRPNTEAFF.

This clonotype has a handful of counts. The CDR3 DNA is TGTGCCAGCAGCCGGGACAGTAGCACAGATACGCAGTATTTT. It encodes CASSRDSSTDTQYF. The V and J genes are TRBV3-1 and TRBJ2-3; the match to TRBD1 covers 7 bases. CDR3 length: 14 residues. CDR1 LGHDT and CDR2 YNNKEL come from the germline V gene (reference sequence). Trimming removed 4 bases from V and 0 bases from J; junction bases left unmatched: 1.